This T cell receptor (beta chain) appears in the sequencing data of a study of blood T cells in healthy people across ages. V lost 5 bases and J lost 1; bases outside the gene matches: 9. The CDR3 consists of 17 residues. CDR1 is MNHNS, CDR2 SASEGT, per germline. Only a few counts were recorded for this clonotype. Primed by a sample-barcoded 5' primer and a J-beta primer mix, a second PCR proceeded for 7 to 11 cycles. In TCRdb, the 5' RACE reads were re-called with MiXCR into one record per CDR3 protein. Seen here are more than 450,000 distinct CDR3 sequences, 27% observed once, and the top ten hold 3.6%. The same data also contributed to another study, on T cells of mothers and their children. That investigation notes: Overlap in related mother-child pairs always slightly exceeded unrelated pairs, never significantly.

The source of this sequence is a boy between 2 and 10 years old in good health. Sequencing was performed on blood. The chain carries TRBV6-1 and TRBJ1-5; 9 bases align to TRBD1. CDR3 in amino acids: CASSPLGQGISNQPQHF. CDR3 DNA sequence: TGTGCCAGCAGTCCTCTGGGACAGGGTATCAGCAATCAGCCCCAGCATTTT.